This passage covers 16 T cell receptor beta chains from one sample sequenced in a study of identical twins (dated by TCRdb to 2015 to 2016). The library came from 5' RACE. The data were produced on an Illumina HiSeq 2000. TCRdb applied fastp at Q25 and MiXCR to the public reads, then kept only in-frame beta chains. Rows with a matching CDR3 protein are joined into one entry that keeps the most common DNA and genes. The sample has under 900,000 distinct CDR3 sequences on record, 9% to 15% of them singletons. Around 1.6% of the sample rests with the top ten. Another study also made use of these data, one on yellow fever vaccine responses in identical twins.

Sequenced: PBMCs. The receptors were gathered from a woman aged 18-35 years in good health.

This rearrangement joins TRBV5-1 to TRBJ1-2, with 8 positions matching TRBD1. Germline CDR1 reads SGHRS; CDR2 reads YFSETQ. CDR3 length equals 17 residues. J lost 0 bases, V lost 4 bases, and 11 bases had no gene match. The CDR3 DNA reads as TGCGCCAGCAGCAAAAGGACAGGGCAGGGGACTAACTATGGCTACACCTTC. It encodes CASSKRTGQGTNYGYTF.

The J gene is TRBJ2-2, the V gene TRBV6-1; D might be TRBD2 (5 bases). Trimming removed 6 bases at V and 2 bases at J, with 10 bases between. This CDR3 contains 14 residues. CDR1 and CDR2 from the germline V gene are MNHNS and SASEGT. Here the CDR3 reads CASRSGINTGELFF. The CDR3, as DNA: TGTGCCAGCAGGTCCGGGATTAACACCGGGGAGCTGTTTTTT.

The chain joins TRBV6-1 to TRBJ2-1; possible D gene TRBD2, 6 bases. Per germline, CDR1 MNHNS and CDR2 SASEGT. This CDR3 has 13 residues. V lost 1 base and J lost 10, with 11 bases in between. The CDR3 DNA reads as TGTGCCAGCAGTGAAGAGGGTGGGGGGGAGCAGTTCTTC. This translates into CASSEEGGGEQFF.

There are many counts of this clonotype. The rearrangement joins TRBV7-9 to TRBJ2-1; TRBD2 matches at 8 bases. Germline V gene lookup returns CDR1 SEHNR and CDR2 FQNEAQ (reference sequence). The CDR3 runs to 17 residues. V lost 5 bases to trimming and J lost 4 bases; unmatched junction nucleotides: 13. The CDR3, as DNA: TGTGCCAGCAGCCCGCCTACGGGACTAGGCGGATACAATGAGCAGTTCTTC. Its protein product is CASSPPTGLGGYNEQFF.

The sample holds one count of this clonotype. The CDR3 here is CASSLGTGTGVGNEQFF. The CDR3 coding sequence is TGCGCCAGCAGCTTGGGGACCGGGACAGGGGTTGGGAATGAGCAGTTCTTC. The chain employs TRBV5-1 and TRBJ2-1; 10 bases fit TRBD1. V dropped 0 bases and J dropped 7; count of bases not matched to a gene: 10. The CDR3 runs to 17 residues. The V gene's germline CDR1 is SGHRS and CDR2 YFSETQ. Using reference TRBV5-1 and TRBJ2-1 for the parts outside the CDR3, the full variable domain is KAGVTQTPRYLIKTRGQQVTLSCSPISGHRSVSWYQQTPGQGLQFLFEYFSETQRNKGNFPGRFSGRQFSNSRSEMNVSTLELGDSALYLCASSLGTGTGVGNEQFFGPGTRLTVL.

DNA for the CDR3: TGTGCCACCAGCCCCGGACAGGCTAAAATCGGGGCCCAGTACTTC. Its protein product is CATSPGQAKIGAQYF. This rearrangement joins TRBV24-1 to TRBJ2-5; the match to TRBD1 covers 7 bases. This CDR3 contains 15 residues. V shed 7 bases and J 9 bases; nucleotides not matched to a gene: 16. The germline V gene encodes CDR1 KGHDR and CDR2 SFDVKD.

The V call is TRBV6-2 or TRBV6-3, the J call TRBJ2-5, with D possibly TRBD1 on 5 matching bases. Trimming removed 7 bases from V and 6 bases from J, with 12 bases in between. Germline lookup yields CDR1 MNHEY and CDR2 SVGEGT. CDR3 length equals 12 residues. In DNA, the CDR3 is TGTGCCAGCAAGACAGTTGGGCAGACCCAGTACTTC. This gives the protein CASKTVGQTQYF.

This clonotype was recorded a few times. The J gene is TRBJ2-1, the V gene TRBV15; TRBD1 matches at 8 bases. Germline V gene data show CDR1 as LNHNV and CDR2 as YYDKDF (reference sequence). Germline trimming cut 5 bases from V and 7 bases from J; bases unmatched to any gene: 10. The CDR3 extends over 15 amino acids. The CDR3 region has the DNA TGTGCCACCAGCGCGGACAGGGCGGGTGGTAATGAGCAGTTCTTC. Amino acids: CATSADRAGGNEQFF.

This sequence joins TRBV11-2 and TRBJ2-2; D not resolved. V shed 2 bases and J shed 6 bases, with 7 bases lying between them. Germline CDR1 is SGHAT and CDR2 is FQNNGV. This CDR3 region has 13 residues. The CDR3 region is CASSLLDSGELFF. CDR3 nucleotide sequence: TGTGCCAGCAGCTTATTAGACTCCGGGGAGCTGTTTTTT.

The chain's CDR3 is CATSDPRDHKYQYF. CDR3 sequence (DNA): TGTGCCACCAGTGATCCGAGGGACCATAAATATCAGTACTTC. This chain links TRBV24-1 with TRBJ2-7; D might be TRBD1 or TRBD2, each matching 5 bases. Germline-derived CDR1 and CDR2 are KGHDR and SFDVKD. The CDR3 totals 14 residues. Trimming removed 3 bases from V and 10 bases from J, with 18 bases in between.

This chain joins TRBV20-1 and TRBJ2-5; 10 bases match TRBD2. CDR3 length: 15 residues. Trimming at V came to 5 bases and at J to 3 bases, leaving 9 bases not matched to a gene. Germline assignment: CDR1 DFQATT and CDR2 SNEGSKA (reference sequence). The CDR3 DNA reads TGCAGTGCTGCCTATCTAGCGGGGGCCAAAGAGACCCAGTACTTC. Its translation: CSAAYLAGAKETQYF.

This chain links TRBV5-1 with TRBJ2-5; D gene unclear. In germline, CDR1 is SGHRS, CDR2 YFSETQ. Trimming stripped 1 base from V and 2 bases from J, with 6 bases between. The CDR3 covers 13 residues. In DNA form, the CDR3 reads TGCGCCAGCAGCTTGCGAACACAAGAGACCCAGTACTTC. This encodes CASSLRTQETQYF.

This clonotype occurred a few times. Here the CDR3 reads CASMIGTQNQPQHF. CDR3 sequence (DNA): TGTGCCAGCATGATCGGGACACAAAATCAGCCCCAGCATTTT. The chain employs TRBV2 and TRBJ1-5; possible D gene TRBD1, 6 bases. Germline V CDR1 and CDR2: SNHLY, FYNNEI. CDR3 length: 14 residues. V lost 7 bases and J 4 bases, leaving 14 bases between the germline ends. Filled out from reference TRBV2 and TRBJ1-5, the complete variable domain reads EPEVTQTPSHQVTQMGQEVILRCVPISNHLYFYWYRQILGQKVEFLVSFYNNEISEKSEIFDDQFSVERPDGSNFTLKIRSTKLEDSAMYFCASMIGTQNQPQHFGDGTRLSIL.

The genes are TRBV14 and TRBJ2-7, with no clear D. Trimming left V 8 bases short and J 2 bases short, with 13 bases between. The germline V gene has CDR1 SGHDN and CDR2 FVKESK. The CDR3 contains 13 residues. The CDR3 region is CASQPPGTYEQYF. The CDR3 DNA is TGTGCCAGCCAACCTCCAGGAACCTACGAGCAGTACTTC.

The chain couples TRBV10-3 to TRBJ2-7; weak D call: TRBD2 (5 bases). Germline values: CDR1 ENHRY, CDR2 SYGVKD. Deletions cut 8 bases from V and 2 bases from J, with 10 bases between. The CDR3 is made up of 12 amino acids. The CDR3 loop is CAILDSTYEQYF. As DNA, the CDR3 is TGTGCCATCCTGGACTCCACCTACGAGCAGTACTTC.

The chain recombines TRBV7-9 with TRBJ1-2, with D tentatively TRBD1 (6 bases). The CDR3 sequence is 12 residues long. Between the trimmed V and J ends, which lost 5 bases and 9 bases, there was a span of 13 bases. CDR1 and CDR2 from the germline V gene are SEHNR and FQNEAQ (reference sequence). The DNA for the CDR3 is TGTGCCAGCAGCGATTACAGGGACCGCTACACCTTC. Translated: CASSDYRDRYTF. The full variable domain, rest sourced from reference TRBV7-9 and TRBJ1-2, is DTGVSQNPRHKITKRGQNVTFRCDPISEHNRLYWYRQTLGQGPEFLTYFQNEAQLEKSRLLSDRFSAERPKGSFSTLEIQRTEQGDSAMYLCASSDYRDRYTFGSGTRLTVV.